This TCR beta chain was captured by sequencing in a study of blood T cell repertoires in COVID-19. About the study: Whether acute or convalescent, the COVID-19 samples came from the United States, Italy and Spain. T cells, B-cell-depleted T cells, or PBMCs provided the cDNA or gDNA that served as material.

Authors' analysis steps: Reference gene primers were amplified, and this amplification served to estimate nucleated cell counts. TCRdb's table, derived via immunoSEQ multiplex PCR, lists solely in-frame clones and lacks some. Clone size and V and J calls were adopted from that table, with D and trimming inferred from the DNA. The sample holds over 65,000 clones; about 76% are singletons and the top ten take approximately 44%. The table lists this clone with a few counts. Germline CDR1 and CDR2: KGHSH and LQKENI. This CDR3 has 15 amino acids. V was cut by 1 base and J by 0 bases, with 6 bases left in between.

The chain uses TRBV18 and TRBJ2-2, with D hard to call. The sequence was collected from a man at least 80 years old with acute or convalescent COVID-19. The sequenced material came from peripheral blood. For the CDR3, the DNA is TGTGCCAGCTCACCACGGCAGGCGAACACCGGGGAGCTGTTTTTT. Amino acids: CASSPRQANTGELFF.